One and the same sample provided the 12 T cell receptor beta chains below, sequenced in a study of T-cell memory formation after mild COVID-19. TCRdb redid the calling of the 5' RACE reads with MiXCR, one entry per CDR3 protein. The data hold nearly 350,000 distinct CDR3 sequences, with 10% to 15% observed a single time. The sample consisted of PBMCs or a T cell subset sorted from them (not recorded which). Every receptor here comes from a man between 18 and 29 years old who had mild COVID-19 (a few samples of this study predate the infection). Cell type and time point are not known.

The chain employs TRBV10-3 and TRBJ1-2; TRBD1 matches at 8 bases. This CDR3 region has 14 residues. V lost 7 bases to trimming and J lost 6 bases; unmatched junction nucleotides: 10. Per germline, CDR1 ENHRY and CDR2 SYGVKD. CDR3 DNA sequence: TGTGCCATCACCCGGACAGGGAATATGCATGGCTACACCTTC. Translated, it gives CAITRTGNMHGYTF.

The chain is built from TRBV12-3 or TRBV12-4 and TRBJ1-5; no definite D call. V lost 6 bases and J 4 bases, leaving 13 bases between the germline ends. The CDR3 covers 14 residues. The CDR3 nucleotides read TGTGCCAGCAGCCTGTTAGAGTGGAATCAGCCCCAGCATTTT. Protein sequence: CASSLLEWNQPQHF.

This clonotype appeared a few times. The gene calls are TRBV7-6 and TRBJ2-1; D is undetermined. Germline CDR1 is SGHVS and CDR2 is FNYEAQ. V lost 5 bases and J 5 bases, leaving 13 bases between the germline ends. The CDR3 extends over 14 amino acids. This CDR3 reads CASSLGARDNEQFF. The CDR3 DNA is TGTGCCAGCAGCCTGGGTGCGCGAGACAATGAGCAGTTCTTC.

The V and J genes are TRBV7-2 and TRBJ1-1; D not certain. Germline CDR1 is SGHTA and CDR2 is FQGNSA. V lost 6 bases and J lost 0, with 20 bases in between. This CDR3 contains 17 residues. CDR3 protein: CASSYVSSPLMNTEAFF. CDR3 in DNA: TGTGCCAGCAGTTACGTTTCGAGCCCCCTAATGAACACTGAAGCTTTCTTT.

This clonotype showed up many times. The V gene is TRBV20-1, the J gene TRBJ2-5; 13 bases match TRBD2. Germline loops: CDR1 DFQATT, CDR2 SNEGSKA (reference sequence). V lost 0 bases and J lost 4; bases outside the gene matches: 5. This CDR3 contains 16 residues. CDR3 protein: CSARDTSGGAAETQYF. DNA for the CDR3: TGCAGTGCTAGAGATACTAGCGGGGGGGCCGCAGAGACCCAGTACTTC.

This clonotype has a count of ten or more. The V and J genes are TRBV12-3 or TRBV12-4 and TRBJ1-1; tentative D call: TRBD1 (5 bases). V lost 10 bases, J lost 8 bases, and 17 bases lay in between. The CDR3 extends over 12 amino acids. The CDR3, as DNA: TGTGCCACCTCACTGGCGGGGGGGGAAGCTTTCTTT. Translating gives CATSLAGGEAFF.

This clonotype has at least ten counts. In nucleotides, the CDR3 is TGCGCCAGCAGCTTGGAGAAAGATACGCAGTATTTT. Translated, it gives CASSLEKDTQYF. The chain has TRBV5-1 and TRBJ2-3; D gene unclear. The CDR3 totals 12 residues. The germline V gene encodes CDR1 SGHRS and CDR2 YFSETQ. Trimming cost V 0 bases and J 5 bases, with 4 bases left between them.

The V call is TRBV14, the J call TRBJ2-2; D remains ambiguous. The CDR3 consists of 15 residues. Germline CDR1 and CDR2: SGHDN and FVKESK. Between the trimmed V and J ends, which lost 1 base and 6 bases, there was a span of 12 bases. The CDR3 sequence is CASSQVWVVPGELFF. Here the CDR3 DNA reads TGTGCCAGCAGCCAAGTTTGGGTGGTCCCCGGGGAGCTGTTTTTT.

This clonotype appeared a few times. The V and J genes are TRBV24-1 and TRBJ2-3; 7 nucleotides line up with TRBD1. J lost 6 bases, V lost 3 bases, and 11 bases had no gene match. This CDR3 is built from 16 residues. Germline CDR1 is KGHDR and CDR2 is SFDVKD. The CDR3 bases are TGTGCCACCAGTGATCCAGGGACAGTGACTGGGGATACGCAGTATTTT. It is translated as CATSDPGTVTGDTQYF.

This clonotype was picked up a small number of times. The chain couples TRBV20-1 to TRBJ2-1, with 13 bases lining up with TRBD2. V lost 2 bases and J lost 5; bases outside the gene matches: 6. This CDR3 comprises 16 residues. Per the germline V gene, CDR1 is DFQATT and CDR2 is SNEGSKA (reference sequence). In nucleotides, the CDR3 is TGCAGTGCTAGAACCGGGACTAGCGGGGTCAACAATGAGCAGTTCTTC. Translating it yields CSARTGTSGVNNEQFF.

A few counts support this clonotype. The rearrangement uses TRBV4-1 and TRBJ2-1, with 9 nucleotides matching TRBD2. Germline CDR1 MGHRA, CDR2 YSYEKL. V dropped 4 bases and J dropped 1; count of bases not matched to a gene: 11. There are 18 residues in the CDR3. The CDR3 region is CASSPTSLSGGSYNEQFF. DNA of the CDR3: TGCGCCAGCAGCCCTACCTCTCTTAGCGGGGGATCCTACAATGAGCAGTTCTTC.

J is TRBJ2-3 and V is TRBV6-5, with TRBD1 matching 7 bases. The CDR3 is 15 amino acids. The trim removed 6 bases at V and 4 bases at J, leaving 10 bases unmatched. Germline V CDR1 and CDR2: MNHEY, SVGAGI. CDR3 in DNA: TGTGCCAGCAGCCGTACAGGGGTTGGCCCAGATACGCAGTATTTT. Encoded protein: CASSRTGVGPDTQYF.